A single sample is the source of the 17 T cell receptor beta chains below, sequenced in a study of regulatory T cells in long-lasting Graves disease. The TCR beta library used iRepertoire HTBI primers with Arm-PCR amplification of CDR3. TCRdb itself ran the multiplex PCR reads through MiXCR, one entry per CDR3 protein. The sample yields about 220,000 distinct CDR3 sequences, roughly 19% seen once. As for time point: newly diagnosed GD, antithyroid drugs for less than 3 months. PBMCs provided the RNA from which the TCR library was made. These same data were also listed under a study on T cells in Graves' hyperthyroidism and ophthalmopathy.

Sequenced here: peripheral blood mononuclear cells (PBMCs), sampled at new diagnosis, from a patient treated with antithyroid drugs. The source is a woman under 40 with Graves disease.

The genes are TRBV27 and TRBJ1-1; tentative D call: TRBD1 (6 bases). Germline V gene sequence: CDR1 MNHEY, CDR2 SMNVEV (reference sequence). This CDR3 has 15 residues. The V end was cut by 6 bases, the J end by 4 bases, with 18 bases between. CDR3: CASRRGGGLGTEAFF. The CDR3 coding sequence is TGTGCCAGCAGGAGGGGGGGCGGGCTCGGCACTGAAGCTTTCTTT.

This clonotype was detected ten times or more. It may be a read error: a sequence one base away is much more abundant. The rearrangement joins TRBV6-1 to TRBJ2-2; no clear D. The length of the CDR3 is 13 residues. V was pared by 4 bases and J by 5 bases, with 8 bases between. The germline gives CDR1 MNHNS, CDR2 SASEGT. The CDR3 nucleotides read TGTGCCAGCAGTGTAGACGGTACCGGGGAGCTGTTTTTT. Amino acid sequence: CASSVDGTGELFF.

This clonotype was observed many times. The J gene is TRBJ2-7, the V gene TRBV28; D unclear. CDR3 length: 12 amino acids. CDR1 and CDR2 (germline): MDHEN, SYDVKM. V lost 7 bases, J lost 3 bases, and 10 bases lay in between. CDR3 DNA: TGTGCCAGCACTAGTACGTTCTACGAGCAGTACTTC. Translation gives CASTSTFYEQYF.

For this clonotype: The junction departs from the called germline gene at one end, perhaps through a read error. V gene TRBV18 combines with J gene TRBJ2-7; no reliable D call. The germline CDR1 and CDR2 sequences are KGHSH and LQKENI. There are 11 residues in the CDR3. CDR3 sequence: CACSPSDEQYF. The DNA for the CDR3 is TGTGCCTGCTCTCCCTCGGACGAGCAGTACTTC.

A few counts support this clonotype. The chain links TRBV2 to TRBJ1-5; no reliable D call. The germline gives CDR1 SNHLY, CDR2 FYNNEI. The CDR3 runs to 13 residues. V was cut by 3 bases and J by 5 bases, with 8 bases left in between. The CDR3: CASSDMGYQPQHF. The CDR3 coding sequence is TGTGCCAGCAGTGATATGGGTTATCAGCCCCAGCATTTT.

This clonotype was detected many times. The chain links TRBV30 to TRBJ2-3; D is unclear. The V end lost 4 bases, the J end lost 3 bases, and 17 bases lay between the germline ends. The CDR3 totals 15 residues. Germline V gives CDR1 GTSNPN, CDR2 SVGIG (reference sequence). The CDR3 DNA reads TGTGCCTGGAAATTGTCGGGCCTGGGGACAGATACGCAGTATTTT. Translation: CAWKLSGLGTDTQYF.

In its sample, this clonotype was seen many times. J is TRBJ2-7 and V is TRBV29-1; 8 bases match TRBD1. The length of the CDR3 is 14 residues. CDR1 is SQVTM and CDR2 is ANQGSEA in the germline V gene. The trim removed 6 bases at V and 3 bases at J, leaving 10 bases unmatched. As DNA, the CDR3 is TGCAGCGTGAGGACAGGGCACGTTTACTACGAGCAGTACTTC. Amino acid sequence: CSVRTGHVYYEQYF.

At least ten counts were recorded for this clonotype. The rearrangement joins TRBV11-3 to TRBJ1-3; the D is unclear. V was pared by 0 bases and J by 2 bases, with 5 bases between. This CDR3 spans 14 amino acids. Germline V gene sequence: CDR1 SGHNT, CDR2 YENEEA. The CDR3: CASSLELTGNTIYF. The CDR3 DNA follows: TGTGCCAGCAGCTTAGAGTTGACTGGAAACACCATATATTTT.

This clonotype was seen many times. The J gene is TRBJ1-1, the V gene TRBV30; possible D gene TRBD1, 5 bases. CDR3 length: 12 residues. The V end lost 8 bases, the J end lost 7 bases, and 17 bases lay between the germline ends. CDR1 is GTSNPN and CDR2 is SVGIG in the germline V gene (reference sequence). The CDR3 DNA is TGTGCCCTCCAGCCGGGGCAGGATGAAGCTTTCTTT. It yields the protein CALQPGQDEAFF.

Regarding this clonotype: This may arise from a read error, as a much more abundant clone is one base away. This chain joins TRBV20-1 and TRBJ2-7; 11 bases match TRBD2. The length of the CDR3 is 13 residues. The V gene end was trimmed by 6 bases and the J gene end by 3 bases; junction bases not matched to a gene: 4. CDR1 DFQATT and CDR2 SNEGSKA come from the germline V gene (reference sequence). The chain's CDR3 is CSAALAGVYEQYF. CDR3 nucleotides: TGCAGTGCAGCACTAGCGGGAGTCTACGAGCAGTACTTC.

This sequence joins TRBV12-3 or TRBV12-4 and TRBJ2-7, with a tentative D call TRBD2 (6 bases). V dropped 2 bases and J dropped 7 bases, with 12 bases sitting between them. This CDR3 has 13 residues. The CDR3 bases are TGTGCCAGCAGTTTATTAAGCGGGCGAGAGCAGTACTTC. The encoded protein is CASSLLSGREQYF.

This clonotype has ten or more counts. CDR3 nucleotides: TGTGCCAGCAGCTTCGACAGAAACACCGGGGAGCTGTTTTTT. Amino acid sequence: CASSFDRNTGELFF. This sequence joins TRBV11-2 and TRBJ2-2; D might be TRBD1 (5 bases). Trimming stripped 3 bases from V and 2 bases from J, with 7 bases between. CDR3 length equals 14 residues. The germline CDR1 and CDR2 sequences are SGHAT and FQNNGV.

A note on this clonotype: The junction does not match germline at one end; this may be a read error. The chain has TRBV11-1 and TRBJ2-1; no clear D gene. This CDR3 contains 15 residues. Germline loops: CDR1 SGHAT, CDR2 FQDESV (reference sequence). CDR3 region: CASSLAVGVMVEHFF. The CDR3 DNA is TGTGCCAGCAGCTTAGCGGTAGGAGTAATGGTTGAGCATTTCTTC.

The sample holds many counts of this clonotype. The germline gene is not matched at one end of the junction; a read error may be the cause. The genes are TRBV6-1 and TRBJ1-1; D remains ambiguous. CDR1 and CDR2 from the germline V gene are MNHNS and SASEGT. This CDR3 contains 14 residues. CDR3 DNA: TGTGCCGGCAGTCGGGCAAGGACGGACACTGAAGCTTTCTTT. Protein product: CAGSRARTDTEAFF.

There are many counts of this clonotype. V gene TRBV14 combines with J gene TRBJ1-5; no clear D. Germline V gene sequence: CDR1 SGHDN, CDR2 FVKESK. The CDR3 has 16 residues. Trimming took off 5 bases at V and 6 bases at J, with 20 bases between the two ends. The chain's CDR3 is CASSFNLMGSCQPQHF. The CDR3 DNA reads as TGTGCCAGCAGCTTCAACTTAATGGGTTCTTGTCAGCCCCAGCATTTT. Full variable domain (remainder filled in from reference TRBV14 and TRBJ1-5): EAGVTQFPSHSVIEKGQTVTLRCDPISGHDNLYWYRRVMGKEIKFLLHFVKESKQDESGMPNNRFLAERTGGTYSTLKVQPAELEDSGVYFCASSFNLMGSCQPQHFGDGTRLSIL.

This clonotype came up a few times. The V call is TRBV24-1, the J call TRBJ2-2; 10 positions match TRBD1. V dropped 8 bases and J dropped 3; count of bases not matched to a gene: 5. This CDR3 region has 15 residues. Germline V gives CDR1 KGHDR, CDR2 SFDVKD. CDR3 amino acids: CATNTGTGDTGELFF. The CDR3 DNA sequence: TGTGCCACCAACACCGGGACAGGGGACACCGGGGAGCTGTTTTTT.

This clonotype was detected many times. The chain is built from TRBV3-1 and TRBJ2-6, with a tentative D call TRBD1 (5 bases). Germline CDR1 is LGHDT and CDR2 is YNNKEL (reference sequence). Trimming shortened V by 8 bases and J by 0 bases, and 20 bases separated the two germline ends. The CDR3 runs 18 residues. DNA of the CDR3: TGTGCCAGCGGGCGGTGGGGCTCTACCTTCTCTGGGGCCAACGTCCTGACTTTC. Its translation: CASGRWGSTFSGANVLTF.